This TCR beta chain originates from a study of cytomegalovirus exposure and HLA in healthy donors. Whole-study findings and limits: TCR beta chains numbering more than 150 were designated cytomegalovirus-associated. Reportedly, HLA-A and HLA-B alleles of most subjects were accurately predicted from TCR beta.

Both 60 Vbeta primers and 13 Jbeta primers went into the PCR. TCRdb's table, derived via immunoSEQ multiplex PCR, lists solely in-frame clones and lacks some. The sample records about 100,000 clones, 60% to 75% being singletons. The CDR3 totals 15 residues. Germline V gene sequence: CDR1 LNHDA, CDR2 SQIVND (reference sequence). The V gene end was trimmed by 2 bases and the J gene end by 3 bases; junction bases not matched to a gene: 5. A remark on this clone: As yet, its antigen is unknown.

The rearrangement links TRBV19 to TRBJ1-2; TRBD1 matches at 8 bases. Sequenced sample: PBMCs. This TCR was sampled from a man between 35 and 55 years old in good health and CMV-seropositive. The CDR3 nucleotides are TGTGCCAGTAGTATAAAACAGGGGGACTACTATGGCTACACCTTC. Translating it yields CASSIKQGDYYGYTF.